The clone carrying this T cell receptor (beta chain) appeared a few times. Its specificity is unknown. PCR was performed using 60 Vbeta and 13 Jbeta primers. Sequencing was performed with immunoSEQ multiplex PCR; in TCRdb, only in-frame clones are kept and a portion is missing. The profile shows about 120,000 clones, around three fifths of them singletons. Germline CDR1 SGHKS, CDR2 YYEKEE (reference sequence). The ends were cut back, 5 bases at V and 0 bases at J, with 12 bases in the middle. The CDR3 totals 15 residues. This sample was taken from a study of cytomegalovirus exposure and HLA in healthy donors. Whole-study findings and limits: Immune exposure was documented only through CMV serostatus. Equally common other TCR beta chains were less clonally expanded than HLA-associated ones, a later analysis found. Researchers reported in a later analysis that common viral pathogens appeared linked to several top clusters.

The sample was PBMCs. This clonotype was sampled from a woman aged 40-49 years in good health and CMV-seropositive. V is TRBV5-5 and J is TRBJ2-1; unclear D gene. CDR3 coding DNA: TGTGCCAGCAGGGCTACGGGTAGCTCCTACAATGAGCAGTTCTTC. This translates into CASRATGSSYNEQFF.